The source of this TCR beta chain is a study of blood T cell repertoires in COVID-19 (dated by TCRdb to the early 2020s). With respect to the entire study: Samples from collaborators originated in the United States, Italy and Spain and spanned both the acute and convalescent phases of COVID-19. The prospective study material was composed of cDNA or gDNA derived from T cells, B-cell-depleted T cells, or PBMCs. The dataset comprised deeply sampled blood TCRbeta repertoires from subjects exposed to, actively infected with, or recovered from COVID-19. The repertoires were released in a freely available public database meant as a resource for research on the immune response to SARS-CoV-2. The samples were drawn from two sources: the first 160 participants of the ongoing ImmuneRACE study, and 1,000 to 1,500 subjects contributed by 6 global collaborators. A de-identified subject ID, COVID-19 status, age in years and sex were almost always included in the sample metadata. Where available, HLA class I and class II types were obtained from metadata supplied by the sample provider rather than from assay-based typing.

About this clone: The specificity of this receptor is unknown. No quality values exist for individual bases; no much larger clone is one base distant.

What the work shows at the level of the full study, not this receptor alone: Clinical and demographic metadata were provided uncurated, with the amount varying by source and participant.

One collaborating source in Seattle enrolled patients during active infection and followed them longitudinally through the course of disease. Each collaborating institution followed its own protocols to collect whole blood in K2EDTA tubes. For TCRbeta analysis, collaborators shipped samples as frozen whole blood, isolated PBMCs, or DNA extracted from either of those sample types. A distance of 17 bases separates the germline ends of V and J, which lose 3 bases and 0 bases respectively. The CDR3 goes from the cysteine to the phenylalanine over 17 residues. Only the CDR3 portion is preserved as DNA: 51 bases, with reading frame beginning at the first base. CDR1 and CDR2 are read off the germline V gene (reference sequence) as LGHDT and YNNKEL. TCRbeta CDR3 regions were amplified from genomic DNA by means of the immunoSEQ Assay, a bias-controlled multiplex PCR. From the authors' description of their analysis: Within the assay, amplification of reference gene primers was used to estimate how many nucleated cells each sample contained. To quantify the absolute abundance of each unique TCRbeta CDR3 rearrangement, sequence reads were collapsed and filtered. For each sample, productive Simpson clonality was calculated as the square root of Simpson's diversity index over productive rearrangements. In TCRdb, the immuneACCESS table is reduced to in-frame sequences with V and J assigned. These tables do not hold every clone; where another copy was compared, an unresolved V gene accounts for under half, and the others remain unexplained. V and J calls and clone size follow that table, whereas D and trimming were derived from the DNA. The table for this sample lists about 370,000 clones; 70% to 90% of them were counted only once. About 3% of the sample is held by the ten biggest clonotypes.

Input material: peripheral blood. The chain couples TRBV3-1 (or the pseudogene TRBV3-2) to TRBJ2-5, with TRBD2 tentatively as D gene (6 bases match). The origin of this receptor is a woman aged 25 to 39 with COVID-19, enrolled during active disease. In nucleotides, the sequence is TGTGCCAGCAGCCAGGTGGAGGGCAGCCAGTACCAAGAGACCCAGTACTTC. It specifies CASSQVEGSQYQETQYF.